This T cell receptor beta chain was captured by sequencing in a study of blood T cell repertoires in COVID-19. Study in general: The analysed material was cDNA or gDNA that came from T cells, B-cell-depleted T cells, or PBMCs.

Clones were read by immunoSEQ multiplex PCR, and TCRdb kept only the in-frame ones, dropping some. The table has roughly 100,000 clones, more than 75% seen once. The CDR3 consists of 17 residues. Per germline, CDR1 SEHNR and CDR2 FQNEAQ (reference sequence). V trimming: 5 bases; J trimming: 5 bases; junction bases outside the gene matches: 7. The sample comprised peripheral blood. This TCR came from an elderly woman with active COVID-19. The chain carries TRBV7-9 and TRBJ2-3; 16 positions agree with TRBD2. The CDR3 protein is CASSPGTSGRAVDTQYF. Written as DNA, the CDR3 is TGTGCCAGCAGCCCCGGGACTAGCGGGAGGGCCGTAGATACGCAGTATTTT.